The sample holds a few counts of the clone carrying this T cell receptor beta chain. Its antigen is unidentified. The data belong to a study of beta chain features in type 1 diabetes. As for the study in general: Similarity in age, gender and cell yields was seen between patients and healthy donors.

The authors reverse transcribed all of the isolated RNA, so sequencing captured expressed TCRB transcripts. The repertoire was sequenced with immunoSEQ multiplex PCR; TCRdb's copy has only in-frame clones and lacks some. The sample records 20,000 to 25,000 clones, more than 45% being singletons. This CDR3 has 14 amino acids. V was pared by 0 bases and J by 1 base, with 7 bases between. The germline CDR1 and CDR2 sequences are SGHRS and YFSETQ. Study-wide points: Any PCR bias toward short templates would affect both groups alike. Sequencing the cDNA could make cells with high TCR expression show up more than they should. Type 1 diabetes patients had TCRB CDR3s that were shorter (moderately but significantly so) in all four CD4+ subsets.

Post-sort purity exceeded 95% for all sorted populations. The sample comprised stem cell memory CD4+ T cells from blood. The TCR originated in a man aged 18-30 years with type 1 diabetes. J is TRBJ2-5 and V is TRBV5-1; D is possibly TRBD1 (5 bases). The DNA of the CDR3 is TGCGCCAGCAGCTTGGACAGGAGCCAAGAGACCCAGTACTTC. Its protein is CASSLDRSQETQYF.